This T cell receptor (beta chain) is from a study of T cells in Graves' hyperthyroidism and ophthalmopathy. General observations from the study: In blood, most of the thyroid clonotypes expanded above 0.001 were also present. Stable hyperthyroidism was told apart from ophthalmopathy by a model built on 13 V-J features.

Any patient presenting with uncontrolled infection, other autoimmune disease, pregnancy or lactation was left out. This clonotype was recorded at least ten times. Its antigen is currently unknown. Amplification targeted TCR beta CDR3 regions from RNA transcripts. A first-round RT-PCR of the TCR CDR3 used the HTBI primer set. TCRdb re-derived calls from the multiplex PCR reads in MiXCR, one entry per CDR3 protein. Counted here are around 540,000 distinct CDR3 sequences, 46% occurring once; the ten biggest clones make up 6.5% to 9%. Trimming removed 2 bases from V and 3 bases from J, with 14 bases in between. Germline lookup yields CDR1 LNHNV and CDR2 YYDKDF (reference sequence). CDR3 size: 15 residues.

Material: peripheral blood or thyroid tissue (not recorded which). This chain links TRBV15 with TRBJ2-7; maybe TRBD1 (6 bases). This TCR was sampled from a woman aged 18-29 years with Graves' hyperthyroidism. CDR3 in amino acids: CATSRPSTGYYEQYF. CDR3 DNA: TGTGCCACCAGCAGACCTAGTACAGGGTACTACGAGCAGTACTTC.